Many counts were recorded for the clone carrying this T cell receptor (beta chain). The antigen is unknown. These data originate in a study of metastatic and nonmetastatic thyroid tumors. Study as a whole: Repertoire comparisons spanned blood and tumor or nodule tissue from malignant and benign thyroid patients. The study's findings and limits: Significantly greater TCR beta diversity was reportedly found in malignant thyroid tumors than in benign nodules (in blood and tumor).

Nobody among the patients had been given any treatment before thyroid surgery. Germline values: CDR1 SGHRS, CDR2 YFSETQ. The length of the CDR3 is 16 residues. Trimming at V came to 0 bases and at J to 8 bases, leaving 7 bases not matched to a gene. Original data processing: The study took CDR3 differences across clinicopathological groups and made a distant-metastasis classifier for papillary thyroid cancer from them. TCRdb ran MiXCR on the PCR reads. None of the V and J calls come from the authors' own analysis; TCRdb made them. The table lists tens of thousands of clones, 10% to 15% of them singletons.

The chain recombines TRBV5-1 with TRBJ2-2; 10 nucleotides align to TRBD1. This TCR was sampled from a female donor with papillary thyroid cancer or a benign thyroid nodule (not recorded which). Some clones in this sample may be carry-over from other donors' samples. The sample was blood. The CDR3 sequence is CASSLEATGGLGELFF. CDR3 bases: TGCGCCAGCAGCTTGGAGGCGACAGGGGGCTTAGGGGAGCTGTTTTTT.